This T cell receptor beta chain emerged from a study of early T cells in non-severe SARS-CoV-2 infection. Overall study context: Sequencing targeted bulk RNA from unsorted whole blood, leaving chains unpaired.

This clonotype was observed at least ten times. Germline V gene lookup returns CDR1 GTSNPN and CDR2 SVGIG (reference sequence). CDR3 length: 16 residues. V gave up 0 bases and J gave up 1 base; unmatched junction bases: 4. cDNA molecules, individually, were tagged with unique molecular identifiers. TCRdb itself ran the 5' RACE reads through MiXCR, one entry per CDR3 protein. The table has about 61,000 distinct CDR3 sequences, 10% to 12% seen once; the top ten hold 1.5% to 2%. The clonotype comes from an adult who was a healthcare worker with PCR-confirmed SARS-CoV-2 infection or an uninfected control (not recorded which). Sequencing input: whole blood. The chain combines TRBV30 with TRBJ2-3; 10 bases line up with TRBD2. The CDR3 coding sequence is TGTGCCTGGAGTGTATTCCTAGCGGGGGGCACAGATACGCAGTATTTT. As protein: CAWSVFLAGGTDTQYF. The variable domain in full, with the rest retrieved from reference TRBV30 and TRBJ2-3, is SQTIHQWPATLVQPVGSPLSLECTVEGTSNPNLYWYRQAAGRGLQLLFYSVGIGQISSEVPQNLSASRPQDRQFILSSKKLLLSDSGFYLCAWSVFLAGGTDTQYFGPGTRLTVL.